A few counts support the clone carrying this TCR beta chain. No antigen is known for it. TCRdb used MiXCR to reprocess the reads, holding one entry per CDR3 protein. Here the sample spans fewer than 950,000 distinct CDR3 sequences, about 30% being singletons. These data belong to a study of T cell repertoires in cytomegalovirus infection. Looking at the study overall: Indications of both CMV infection and matching HLA type were provided by public TCR beta signatures. The study's findings and limits: Cumulative frequency of public TCR beta families picked out carriers of CMV plus the relevant HLA. HLA-C-restricted, CMV-specific TCR beta clonotypes were dominant ex vivo.

Trimming stripped 4 bases from V and 9 bases from J, with 10 bases between. This CDR3 spans 12 amino acids. Germline CDR1 reads SGHVS; CDR2 reads FNYEAQ. This specimen was cultured CD8+ T cells from PBMCs, taken from culture after CMV antigen stimulation. This receptor was obtained from a human donor in good health (CMV status not recorded). Some clones in this sample may be carry-over from other donors' samples. The chain combines TRBV7-6 with TRBJ2-1; D is ambiguous. CDR3 amino acids: CASSSITGEQFF. CDR3 sequence (DNA): TGTGCCAGCAGCTCGATAACGGGTGAGCAGTTCTTC.